This TCR beta chain came from a study of cytomegalovirus exposure and HLA in healthy donors. Study-level points and caveats: A later analysis found common viral pathogens apparently linked to several of the most significant clusters.

The CDR3 loop spans 16 amino acids. In germline, CDR1 is SNHLY, CDR2 FYNNEI. Germline trimming cut 7 bases from V and 2 bases from J; bases unmatched to any gene: 10. To note about this clone: Its antigen is unknown.

Primers for the PCR totalled 60 Vbeta and 13 Jbeta. The method was immunoSEQ multiplex PCR; TCRdb's version includes in-frame clones alone and lacks a portion of them. The table has about 190,000 clones, over 70% seen once. This sequence joins TRBV2 and TRBJ2-5; TRBD2 matches 10 bases. Sample: PBMCs. This receptor was taken from a man in his thirties or forties in good health and CMV-seronegative. The CDR3 sequence is CASKKLAGTPQETQYF. The CDR3 coding sequence is TGTGCCAGCAAGAAACTAGCGGGGACACCACAAGAGACCCAGTACTTC.